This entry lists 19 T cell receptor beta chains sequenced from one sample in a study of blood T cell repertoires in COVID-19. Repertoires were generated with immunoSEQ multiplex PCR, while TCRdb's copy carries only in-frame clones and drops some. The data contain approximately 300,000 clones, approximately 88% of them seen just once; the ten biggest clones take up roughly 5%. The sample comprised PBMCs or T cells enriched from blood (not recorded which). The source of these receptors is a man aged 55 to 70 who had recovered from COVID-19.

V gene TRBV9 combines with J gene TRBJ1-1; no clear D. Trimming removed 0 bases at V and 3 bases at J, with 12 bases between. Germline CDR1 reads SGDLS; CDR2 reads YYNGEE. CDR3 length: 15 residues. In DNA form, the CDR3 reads TGTGCCAGCAGCGTAGGAGGGAGAGGCGACACTGAAGCTTTCTTT. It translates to CASSVGGRGDTEAFF. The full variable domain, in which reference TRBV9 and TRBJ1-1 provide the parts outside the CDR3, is DSGVTQTPKHLITATGQRVTLRCSPRSGDLSVYWYQQSLDQGLQFLIQYYNGEERAKGNILERFSAQQFPDLHSELNLSSLELGDSALYFCASSVGGRGDTEAFFGQGTRLTVV.

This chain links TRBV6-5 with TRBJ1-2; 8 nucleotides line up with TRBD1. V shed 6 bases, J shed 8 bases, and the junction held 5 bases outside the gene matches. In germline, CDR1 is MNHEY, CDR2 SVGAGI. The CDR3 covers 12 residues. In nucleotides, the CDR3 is TGTGCCAGCAGCCAGGGGGCTGCCGGCTACACCTTC. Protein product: CASSQGAAGYTF.

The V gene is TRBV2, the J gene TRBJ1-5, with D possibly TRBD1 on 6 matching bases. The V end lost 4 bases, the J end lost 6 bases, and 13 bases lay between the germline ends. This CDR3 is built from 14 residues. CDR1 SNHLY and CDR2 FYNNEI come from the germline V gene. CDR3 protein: CASSVQQGGQPQHF. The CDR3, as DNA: TGTGCCAGCAGTGTCCAACAGGGTGGTCAGCCCCAGCATTTT.

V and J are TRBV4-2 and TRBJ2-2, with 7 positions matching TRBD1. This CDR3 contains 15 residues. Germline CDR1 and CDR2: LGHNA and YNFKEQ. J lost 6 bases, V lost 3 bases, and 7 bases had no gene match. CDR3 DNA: TGTGCCAGCAGCCACGGGGACAGAGCGGCCGGGGAGCTGTTTTTT. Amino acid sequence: CASSHGDRAAGELFF.

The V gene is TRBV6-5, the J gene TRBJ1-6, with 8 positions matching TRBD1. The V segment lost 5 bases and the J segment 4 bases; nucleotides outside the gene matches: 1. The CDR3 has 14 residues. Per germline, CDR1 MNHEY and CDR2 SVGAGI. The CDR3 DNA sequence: TGTGCCAGCAGTCGGACAGGGTATAATTCACCCCTCCACTTT. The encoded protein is CASSRTGYNSPLHF.

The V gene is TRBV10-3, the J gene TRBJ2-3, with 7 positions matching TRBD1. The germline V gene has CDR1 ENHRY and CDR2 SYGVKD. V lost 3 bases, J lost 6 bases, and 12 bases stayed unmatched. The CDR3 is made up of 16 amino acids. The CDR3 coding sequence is TGTGCCATCAGTGACACCACAGGGGCCCCCGGGGATACGCAGTATTTT. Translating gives CAISDTTGAPGDTQYF.

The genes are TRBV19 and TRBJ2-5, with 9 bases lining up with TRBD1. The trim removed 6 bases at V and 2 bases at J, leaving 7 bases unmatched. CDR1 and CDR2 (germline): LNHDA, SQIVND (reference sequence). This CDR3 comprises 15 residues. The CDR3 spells CASRLFDRGQETQYF. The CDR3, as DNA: TGTGCCAGTAGGCTTTTCGACAGGGGGCAAGAGACCCAGTACTTC.

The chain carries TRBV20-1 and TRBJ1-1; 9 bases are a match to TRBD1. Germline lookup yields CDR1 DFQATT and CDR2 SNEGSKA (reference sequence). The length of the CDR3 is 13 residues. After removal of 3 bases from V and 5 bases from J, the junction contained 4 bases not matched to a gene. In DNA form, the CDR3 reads TGCAGTGCTAGTATAGACAGGGGGACTGAAGCTTTCTTT. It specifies CSASIDRGTEAFF.

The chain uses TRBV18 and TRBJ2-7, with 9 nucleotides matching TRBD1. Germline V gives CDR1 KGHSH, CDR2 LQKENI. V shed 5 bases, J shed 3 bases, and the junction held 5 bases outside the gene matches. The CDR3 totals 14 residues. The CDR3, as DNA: TGTGCCAGCTCATCACAGGGGGCGTTCTACGAGCAGTACTTC. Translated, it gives CASSSQGAFYEQYF.

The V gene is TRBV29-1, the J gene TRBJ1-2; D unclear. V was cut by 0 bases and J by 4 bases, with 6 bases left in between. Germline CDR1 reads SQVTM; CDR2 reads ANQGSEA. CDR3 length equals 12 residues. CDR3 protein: CSVEEATYGYTF. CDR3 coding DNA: TGCAGCGTTGAAGAAGCGACCTATGGCTACACCTTC.

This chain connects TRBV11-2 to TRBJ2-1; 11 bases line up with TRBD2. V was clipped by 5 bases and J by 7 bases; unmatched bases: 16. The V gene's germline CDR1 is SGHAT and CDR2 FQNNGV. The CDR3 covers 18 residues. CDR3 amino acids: CASSPRLILAGAPNEQFF. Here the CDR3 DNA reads TGTGCCAGCAGCCCCAGACTGATACTAGCGGGGGCTCCAAATGAGCAGTTCTTC.

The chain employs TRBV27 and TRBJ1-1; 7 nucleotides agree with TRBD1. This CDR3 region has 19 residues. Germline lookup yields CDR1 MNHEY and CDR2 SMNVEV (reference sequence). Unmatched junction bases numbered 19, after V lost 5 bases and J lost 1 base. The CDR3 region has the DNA TGTGCCAGCAGTCAATTCAAACAGGGGATCATCCTTAGGAACACTGAAGCTTTCTTT. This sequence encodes CASSQFKQGIILRNTEAFF.

The CDR3 sequence is CASSHLSGYEQYF. In DNA, the CDR3 is TGTGCCAGCAGTCATCTATCTGGCTACGAGCAGTACTTC. J is TRBJ2-7 and V is TRBV25-1; no clear D. The germline CDR1 and CDR2 sequences are MGHDK and SYGVNS. V lost 5 bases and J lost 3, with 11 bases in between. The CDR3 runs to 13 residues.

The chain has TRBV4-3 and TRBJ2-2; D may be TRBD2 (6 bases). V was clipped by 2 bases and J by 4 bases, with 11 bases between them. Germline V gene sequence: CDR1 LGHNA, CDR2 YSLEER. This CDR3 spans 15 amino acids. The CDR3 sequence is CASSQFASVTGELFF. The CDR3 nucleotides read TGCGCCAGCAGCCAATTCGCTAGCGTCACCGGGGAGCTGTTTTTT.

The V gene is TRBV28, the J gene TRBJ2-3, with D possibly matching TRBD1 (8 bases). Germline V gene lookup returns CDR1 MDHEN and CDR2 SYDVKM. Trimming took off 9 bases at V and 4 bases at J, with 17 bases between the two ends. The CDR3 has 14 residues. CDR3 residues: CASARGGQADTQYF. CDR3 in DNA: TGTGCCAGTGCTCGCGGGGGACAGGCAGATACGCAGTATTTT.

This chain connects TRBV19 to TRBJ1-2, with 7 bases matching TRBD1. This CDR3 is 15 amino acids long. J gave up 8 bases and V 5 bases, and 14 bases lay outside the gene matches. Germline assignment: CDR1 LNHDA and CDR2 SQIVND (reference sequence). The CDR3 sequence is CASSETRQGSRGYTF. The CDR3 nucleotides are TGTGCCAGTAGTGAGACGAGACAGGGAAGTCGGGGCTACACCTTC.

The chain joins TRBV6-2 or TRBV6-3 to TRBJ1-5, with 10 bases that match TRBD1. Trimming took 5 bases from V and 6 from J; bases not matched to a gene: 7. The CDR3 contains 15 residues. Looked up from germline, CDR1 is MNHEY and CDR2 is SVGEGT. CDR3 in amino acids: CASSRRQGAIQPQHF. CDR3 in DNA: TGTGCCAGCAGTCGACGACAGGGGGCGATTCAGCCCCAGCATTTT.

Written as DNA, the CDR3 is TGCGCCAGCAGACCCTTCGGGGGACAAGAGACCCAGTACTTC. Translating it yields CASRPFGGQETQYF. The genes are TRBV5-1 and TRBJ2-5; TRBD2 might be the D (6 bases). The V gene lost 5 bases and the J gene lost 2 bases, with 13 bases spanning the gap. This CDR3 region has 14 residues. Germline CDR1 and CDR2: SGHRS and YFSETQ.

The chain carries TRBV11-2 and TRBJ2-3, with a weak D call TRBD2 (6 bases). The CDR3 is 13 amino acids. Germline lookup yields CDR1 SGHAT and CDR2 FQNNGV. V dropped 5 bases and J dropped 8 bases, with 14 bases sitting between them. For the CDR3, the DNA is TGTGCCAGCAGCCCCCTAGCGATGGGTACGCAGTATTTT. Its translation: CASSPLAMGTQYF.